A selection of T cell receptor beta chains follows, all from one sample in a study of OX40 agonist ivuxolimab in advanced cancers. Some clones are missing from TCRdb's copy, which holds only in-frame ones; the method was immunoSEQ multiplex PCR. The sample records more than 70,000 clones, roughly four fifths being singletons. The sequences come from CD4+ or CD8+ T cells sorted from blood, collected in a trial of the OX40 agonist ivuxolimab. Receptor source: an adult with an advanced solid tumor such as melanoma, head and neck, liver or kidney cancer. CDR3s include the opening cysteine and the closing phenylalanine or tryptophan. The order of the fields is CDR3 protein, CDR3 DNA, D gene, V gene, clone size, J gene. D genes are given only for firm matches. Not every row has a clone size; where given, it reads once, few, many or a size class.

CDR3: CASSVQGYYTDTQYF
DNA: TGTGCCAGCAGCGTACAAGGCTATTACACAGATACGCAGTATTTT
D: .
V: TRBV9
size: .
J: TRBJ2-3

CDR3: CASSDNYGYTF
DNA: TGTGCCAGCAGTGACAACTATGGCTACACCTTC
D: .
V: TRBV6-8
size: .
J: TRBJ1-2

CDR3: CASSFDATGGKLSGANVLTF
DNA: TGCGCCAGCAGCTTTGATGCAACAGGGGGAAAACTCTCTGGGGCCAACGTCCTGACTTTC
D: TRBD1
V: TRBV5-1
size: .
J: TRBJ2-6

CDR3: CASSNSYRGRYNEQFF
DNA: TGTGCCAGCAGTAACTCGTACAGGGGACGCTACAATGAGCAGTTCTTC
D: TRBD1
V: TRBV6-6
size: few
J: TRBJ2-1

CDR3: CASSEGGLGTGELFF
DNA: TGTGCCAGCAGTGAAGGCGGGTTAGGCACCGGGGAGCTGTTTTTT
D: .
V: TRBV6-1
size: .
J: TRBJ2-2

CDR3: CASGGDLGETQYF
DNA: TGCGCCAGCGGAGGGGATCTCGGCGAGACCCAGTACTTC
D: .
V: TRBV5-1
size: once
J: TRBJ2-5

CDR3: CASSQDHNSPLHF
DNA: TGCGCCAGCAGCCAAGATCACAATTCACCCCTCCACTTT
D: .
V: TRBV4-1
size: .
J: TRBJ1-6

CDR3: CASSLVTSGLNEQFF
DNA: TGCGCCAGCAGCTTGGTCACTAGCGGTCTCAATGAGCAGTTCTTC
D: TRBD2
V: TRBV5-1
size: .
J: TRBJ2-1

CDR3: CASSEAETSVSYEQYF
DNA: TGTGCCAGCAGTGAAGCCGAAACTAGCGTTTCCTACGAGCAGTACTTC
D: TRBD2
V: TRBV2
size: .
J: TRBJ2-7

CDR3: CASSFSRTSGYNEQFF
DNA: TGTGCCAGCAGCTTCAGCCGGACTAGCGGTTACAATGAGCAGTTCTTC
D: TRBD2
V: TRBV11-1
size: .
J: TRBJ2-1

CDR3: CASSVGPQETQYF
DNA: TGTGCCAGCAGCGTAGGGCCGCAGGAGACCCAGTACTTC
D: .
V: TRBV9
size: .
J: TRBJ2-5

CDR3: CATSRPGPRGYTF
DNA: TGTGCCACCAGCAGACCGGGGCCGCGGGGCTACACCTTC
D: .
V: TRBV15
size: .
J: TRBJ1-2

CDR3: CASSFGQGVFEQYF
DNA: TGTGCCAGCAGCTTCGGACAGGGGGTGTTCGAGCAGTACTTC
D: TRBD1
V: TRBV7-2
size: .
J: TRBJ2-7

CDR3: CASILRGLTEAFF
DNA: TGTGCCAGCATCCTCAGGGGGCTCACTGAAGCTTTCTTT
D: TRBD1
V: TRBV2
size: .
J: TRBJ1-1

CDR3: CASSLSPGQGFIEQYF
DNA: TGTGCCAGCAGCTTGAGTCCGGGACAGGGTTTTATCGAGCAGTACTTC
D: TRBD1
V: TRBV7-9
size: once
J: TRBJ2-7